Given below is one T cell receptor (beta chain) in context. Its target is unknown. This sample stems from a study of shared clonotypes between healthy human individuals. Study findings and constraints: What naive subsets generally showed was a larger estimated richness than memory subsets showed.

In the original workflow: ImmunoSEQ yielded junction-only sequences lacking quality scores, so filtering differed. Assay used: immunoSEQ multiplex PCR; TCRdb lists only in-frame clones, some missing. The V and J calls and clone size are taken from that table; D and trimming were inferred from the DNA. This table holds 2 million to 2.5 million clones, approximately 94% found once. Terminally differentiated effector memory CD45RA+ cells were excluded from the naive CD8 cells, which were CD45RO-negative and positively selected for CCR7. The clonotype was recovered from a man aged 18 to 29 in good health. Some clones in this sample may be carry-over from other donors' samples. The sequenced sample was naive CD8+ T cells from PBMCs.

In nucleotides, the CDR3 is TGTGCCAGCAGCCGCGGACAGGTCGTAGCCAAAAACATTCAGTACTTC. It codes for CASSRGQVVAKNIQYF. This chain joins TRBV4-2 and TRBJ2-4, with TRBD1 matching over 7 bases. V gave up 4 bases and J gave up 0 bases; unmatched junction bases: 6. Germline values: CDR1 LGHNA, CDR2 YNFKEQ. The CDR3 has 16 residues.